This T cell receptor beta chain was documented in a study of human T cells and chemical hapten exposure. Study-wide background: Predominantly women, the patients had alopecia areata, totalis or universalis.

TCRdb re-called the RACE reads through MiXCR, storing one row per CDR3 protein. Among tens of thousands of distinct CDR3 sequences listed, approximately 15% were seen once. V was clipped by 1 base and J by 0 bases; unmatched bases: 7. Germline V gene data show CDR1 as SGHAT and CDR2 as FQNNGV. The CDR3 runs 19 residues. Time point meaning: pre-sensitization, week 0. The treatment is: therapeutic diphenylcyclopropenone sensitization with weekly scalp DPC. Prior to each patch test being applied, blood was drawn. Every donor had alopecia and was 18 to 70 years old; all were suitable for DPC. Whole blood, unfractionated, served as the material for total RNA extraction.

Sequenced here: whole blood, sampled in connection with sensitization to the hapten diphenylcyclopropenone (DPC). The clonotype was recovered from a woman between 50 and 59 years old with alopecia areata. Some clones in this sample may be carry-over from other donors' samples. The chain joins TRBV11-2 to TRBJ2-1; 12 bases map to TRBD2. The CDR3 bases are TGTGCCAGCAGCTTAGCGGCTAGCGGGAGGGCGAGCTCCTACAATGAGCAGTTCTTC. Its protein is CASSLAASGRASSYNEQFF.